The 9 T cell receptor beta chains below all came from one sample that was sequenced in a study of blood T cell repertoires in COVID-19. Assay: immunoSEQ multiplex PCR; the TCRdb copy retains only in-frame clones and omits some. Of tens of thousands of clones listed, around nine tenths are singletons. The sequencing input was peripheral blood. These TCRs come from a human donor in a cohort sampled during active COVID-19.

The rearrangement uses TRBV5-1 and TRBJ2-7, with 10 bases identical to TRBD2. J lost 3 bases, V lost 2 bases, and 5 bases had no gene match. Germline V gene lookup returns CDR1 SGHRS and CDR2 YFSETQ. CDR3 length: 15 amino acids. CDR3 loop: CASSFLAGEDYEQYF. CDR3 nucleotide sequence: TGCGCCAGCAGCTTTCTAGCGGGGGAAGACTACGAGCAGTACTTC.

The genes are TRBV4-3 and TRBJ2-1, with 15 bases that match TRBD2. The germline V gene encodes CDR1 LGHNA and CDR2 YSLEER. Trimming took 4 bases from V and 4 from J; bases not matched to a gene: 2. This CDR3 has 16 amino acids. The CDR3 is CASSLGLAGGYNEQFF. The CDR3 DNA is TGCGCCAGCAGCCTAGGACTAGCGGGGGGGTACAATGAGCAGTTCTTC.

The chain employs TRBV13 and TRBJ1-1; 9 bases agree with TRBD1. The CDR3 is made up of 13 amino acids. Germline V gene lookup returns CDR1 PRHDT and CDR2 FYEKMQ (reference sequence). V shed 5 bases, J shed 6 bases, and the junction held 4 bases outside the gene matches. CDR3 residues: CASSANRGPEAFF. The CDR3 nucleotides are TGTGCCAGCAGCGCAAACAGGGGGCCTGAAGCTTTCTTT.

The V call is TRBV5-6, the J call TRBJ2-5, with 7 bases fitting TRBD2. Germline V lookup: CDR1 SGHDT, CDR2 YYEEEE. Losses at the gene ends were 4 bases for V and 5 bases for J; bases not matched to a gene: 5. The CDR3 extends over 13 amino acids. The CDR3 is CASSPAGFETQYF. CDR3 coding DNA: TGTGCCAGCAGCCCAGCGGGGTTTGAGACCCAGTACTTC.

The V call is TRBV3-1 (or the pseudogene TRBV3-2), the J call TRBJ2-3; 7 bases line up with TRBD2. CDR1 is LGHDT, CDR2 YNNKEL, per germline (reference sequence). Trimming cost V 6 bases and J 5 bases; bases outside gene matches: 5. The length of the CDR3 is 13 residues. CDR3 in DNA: TGTGCCAGCAGGGGAGGGGTAGGAGATACGCAGTATTTT. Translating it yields CASRGGVGDTQYF.

In DNA, the CDR3 is TGTGCCAGCAGCCCCGGGACACCGGCGGGCTACACCTTC. Translated: CASSPGTPAGYTF. V and J are TRBV7-9 and TRBJ1-2; the D gene is possibly TRBD1 (6 bases). CDR3 length: 13 residues. Trimming shortened V by 5 bases and J by 8 bases, and 15 bases separated the two germline ends. The germline gives CDR1 SEHNR, CDR2 FQNEAQ (reference sequence).

The CDR3 DNA reads TGTGCCAGCTCGGTTCGGGAGGGAGTGAACACTGAAGCTTTCTTT. It is translated as CASSVREGVNTEAFF. V is TRBV7-8 and J is TRBJ1-1, with D unresolved. The ends were cut back, 8 bases at V and 0 bases at J, with 16 bases in the middle. Per germline, CDR1 SGHVS and CDR2 FQNEAQ. The CDR3 loop spans 15 amino acids.

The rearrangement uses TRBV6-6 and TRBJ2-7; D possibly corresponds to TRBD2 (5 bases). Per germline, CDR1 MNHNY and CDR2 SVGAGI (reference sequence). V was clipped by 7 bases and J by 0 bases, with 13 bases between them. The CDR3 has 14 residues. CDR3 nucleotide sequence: TGTGCCAGCACCCAGGACTCGCTCTCCTACGAGCAGTACTTC. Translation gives CASTQDSLSYEQYF.

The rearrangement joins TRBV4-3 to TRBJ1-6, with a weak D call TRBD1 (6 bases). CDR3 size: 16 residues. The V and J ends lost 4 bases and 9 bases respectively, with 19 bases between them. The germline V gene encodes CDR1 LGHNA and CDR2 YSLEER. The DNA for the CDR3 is TGCGCCAGCAGCCGCGAAGACAGGCCCATGGTTTCACCCCTCCACTTT. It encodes CASSREDRPMVSPLHF.